This passage covers 25 T cell receptor beta chains from one sample sequenced in a study of monozygotic twins with inflammatory bowel disease. After re-calling the 5' RACE reads, TCRdb lists one entry per CDR3 protein, DNA absent. The table lists approximately 160,000 distinct CDR3 sequences. Sequencing was performed on blood. The receptors originated from a human donor with ulcerative colitis or Crohn's disease, or a healthy co-twin of an affected twin (not recorded which).

The rearrangement links TRBV24-1 to TRBJ2-1. The CDR3 runs 12 residues. Germline-derived CDR1 and CDR2 are KGHDR and SFDVKD. This chain's CDR3 is CATRDRYNEQFF.

V gene TRBV29-1 combines with J gene TRBJ1-2; with no DNA, the TCRdb D assignment of TRBD1 cannot be verified. The CDR3 contains 13 residues. Germline V gene data show CDR1 as SQVTM and CDR2 as ANQGSEA. The CDR3 protein is CSVRTGAVRGYTF.

The chain carries TRBV20-1 and TRBJ1-5. The CDR3 has 13 amino acids. Germline values: CDR1 DFQATT, CDR2 SNEGSKA (reference sequence). The CDR3 here is CSATEVSDQPQHF.

V is TRBV15 and J is TRBJ2-3; TCRdb's D call of TRBD2 is untestable without DNA. This CDR3 has 16 residues. CDR1 is LNHNV, CDR2 YYDKDF, per germline (reference sequence). The CDR3 spells CATSTVSGRAQDTQYF.

The chain is built from TRBV10-2 and TRBJ2-4; there is no DNA to check the TCRdb D call of TRBD2. Germline lookup yields CDR1 WSHSY and CDR2 SAAADI. CDR3 length: 16 residues. The CDR3 region is CASARGAALAKNIQYF.

The V gene is TRBV19, the J gene TRBJ2-5; TCRdb outputs TRBD2, but without DNA this stays unchecked. CDR1 and CDR2 from the germline V gene are LNHDA and SQIVND (reference sequence). This CDR3 region has 13 residues. The CDR3 loop is CASSIMEAETQYF.

The V call is TRBV9, the J call TRBJ2-7; absent DNA, TCRdb's TRBD1 call cannot be checked. The CDR3 loop spans 15 amino acids. Germline CDR1 reads SGDLS; CDR2 reads YYNGEE. The CDR3 loop reads CASSVVGQGPIEQYF. Supplemented by reference TRBV9 and TRBJ2-7, the full variable domain reads DSGVTQTPKHLITATGQRVTLRCSPRSGDLSVYWYQQSLDQGLQFLIQYYNGEERAKGNILERFSAQQFPDLHSELNLSSLELGDSALYFCASSVVGQGPIEQYFGPGTRLTVT.

This chain links TRBV6-1 with TRBJ2-2; no DNA is available, so the TRBD2 call from TCRdb remains unchecked. The germline V gene encodes CDR1 MNHNS and CDR2 SASEGT. This CDR3 region has 14 residues. This chain's CDR3 is CASSPDWNTGELFF.

This chain uses TRBV7-2 with TRBJ1-2. CDR3 length: 17 residues. Germline CDR1 is SGHTA and CDR2 is FQGNSA. The CDR3 spells CASSSPLGNRPNYGYTF.

This chain connects TRBV12-3 or TRBV12-4 to TRBJ1-2; the D call of TRBD1 rests on TCRdb alone, since no DNA is present to check it. The CDR3 consists of 14 residues. The CDR3 loop reads CASSPQGSLAGYTF.

The CDR3 region is CASSFTGIQPQHF. The chain uses TRBV7-9 and TRBJ1-5; TCRdb lists TRBD1, though no DNA is available to test this call. CDR3 length equals 13 residues. The germline V gene has CDR1 SEHNR and CDR2 FQNEAQ (reference sequence).

This chain uses TRBV5-5 with TRBJ2-1; TCRdb gives TRBD1 as the D gene, but with no DNA this cannot be confirmed. This CDR3 has 14 amino acids. Looked up from germline, CDR1 is SGHKS and CDR2 is YYEKEE (reference sequence). The CDR3 is CASSSGGTGHEQFF.

The chain links TRBV29-1 to TRBJ2-1. This CDR3 spans 14 amino acids. The germline CDR1 and CDR2 sequences are SQVTM and ANQGSEA. The CDR3 sequence is CSVVADRSYNEQFF.

The rearrangement joins TRBV9 to TRBJ1-1; TCRdb calls TRBD1, which cannot be checked without DNA. The CDR3 consists of 16 residues. CDR1 is SGDLS, CDR2 YYNGEE, per germline. CDR3 amino acids: CASSGTAGTINTEAFF.

Here the CDR3 reads CSANDRGRNTEAFF. V gene TRBV20-1 combines with J gene TRBJ1-1; TCRdb selects TRBD1, and the lack of DNA leaves this call unchecked. CDR3 length: 14 residues. The germline CDR1 and CDR2 sequences are DFQATT and SNEGSKA (reference sequence).

The rearrangement links TRBV24-1 to TRBJ2-3; without DNA, the TCRdb call of TRBD1 cannot be checked. Germline V gene sequence: CDR1 KGHDR, CDR2 SFDVKD. The CDR3 is 14 residues long. The chain's CDR3 is CATSEDISTDTQYF.

V usage is TRBV20-1 and J usage is TRBJ2-1; TCRdb proposes TRBD1, but this gene call is untestable without DNA. The CDR3 is made up of 12 amino acids. In germline, CDR1 is DFQATT, CDR2 SNEGSKA (reference sequence). CDR3 in amino acids: CSVLSDSNEQFF.

V usage is TRBV5-1 and J usage is TRBJ2-1; TCRdb names TRBD1, which stays unverified in the absence of DNA. The germline gives CDR1 SGHRS, CDR2 YFSETQ. CDR3 length equals 12 residues. The CDR3 reads CASSPGQGVGFF.

The rearrangement joins TRBV30 to TRBJ1-5; checking the TCRdb D call of TRBD1 is not possible without DNA. The CDR3 has 15 residues. Looked up from germline, CDR1 is GTSNPN and CDR2 is SVGIG (reference sequence). The CDR3 region is CAWSGPGAGGQPQHF.

The chain couples TRBV29-1 to TRBJ2-7; TCRdb's assignment of TRBD1 cannot be checked, as there is no DNA. This CDR3 has 15 residues. In germline, CDR1 is SQVTM, CDR2 ANQGSEA. The CDR3 region is CSVEDRGVSRYEQYF.

The V gene is TRBV24-1, the J gene TRBJ2-3; TCRdb's D call, TRBD1, is unchecked because there is no DNA. This CDR3 region has 15 residues. Germline V gives CDR1 KGHDR, CDR2 SFDVKD. The chain's CDR3 is CATSEHYGQTDTQYF.

The chain carries TRBV7-9 and TRBJ1-1; no DNA is available, so the TRBD1 call from TCRdb remains unchecked. The CDR3 is 15 amino acids. Germline V gene lookup returns CDR1 SEHNR and CDR2 FQNEAQ (reference sequence). The CDR3 loop reads CASSPNDRGGIEAFF.

This CDR3 is CASTPLGLKDNEQFF. This chain links TRBV6-1 with TRBJ2-1; TCRdb calls TRBD2, which cannot be checked without DNA. The CDR3 totals 15 residues. From germline, CDR1 is MNHNS and CDR2 SASEGT.

Here the CDR3 reads CASSQDITGPDTEAFF. This chain uses TRBV3-1 with TRBJ1-1; the TCRdb D gene call, TRBD1, has no DNA to confirm it. Germline V gene lookup returns CDR1 LGHDT and CDR2 YNNKEL (reference sequence). The CDR3 runs to 16 residues.

This chain uses TRBV5-4 with TRBJ2-1; TCRdb calls TRBD1, which cannot be checked without DNA. The germline V gene encodes CDR1 SGHNT and CDR2 YYREEE (reference sequence). CDR3 length equals 14 residues. CDR3 sequence: CASSFQQGYNEQFF.